The 17 T cell receptor beta chains in this list originate from one sample, sequenced in a study of blood T cell repertoires in COVID-19. The protocol was immunoSEQ multiplex PCR, while the TCRdb copy is restricted to in-frame clones and leaves out a portion. The sample has 150,000 to 200,000 clones, around 84% seen once; the top ten hold 4.5% to 7.5%. Material: PBMCs or T cells enriched from blood (not recorded which). The origin of the receptors is a man aged 35 to 55 who had recovered from COVID-19.

The V call is TRBV4-1, the J call TRBJ2-1; 13 positions match TRBD2. This CDR3 is 19 amino acids long. The ends lost 0 bases at V and 5 bases at J; junction bases unmatched: 10. Germline CDR1 reads MGHRA; CDR2 reads YSYEKL. The CDR3 nucleotides read TGCGCCAGCAGCCAAGATTCCTTCTTACTAGCGGGGGGGGACAATGAGCAGTTCTTC. Its protein product is CASSQDSFLLAGGDNEQFF.

This clone was detected a few times. The genes are TRBV7-8 and TRBJ1-1; D not certain. Trimming pared 1 base from V and 6 bases from J, leaving 15 bases between. Germline V gene data show CDR1 as SGHVS and CDR2 as FQNEAQ. The length of the CDR3 is 15 residues. CDR3 bases: TGTGCCAGCAGCTTAGGCCCAGCCCACGGAGCTGAAGCTTTCTTT. Residues: CASSLGPAHGAEAFF.

The chain is built from TRBV19 and TRBJ2-2; TRBD2 is a possible D gene (7 bases). V was pared by 5 bases and J by 4 bases, with 17 bases between. CDR1 is LNHDA and CDR2 is SQIVND in the germline V gene (reference sequence). CDR3 length: 16 residues. CDR3 loop: CASSPDGGGATGELFF. The CDR3 bases are TGTGCCAGTAGTCCCGATGGAGGGGGGGCCACCGGGGAGCTGTTTTTT.

This chain connects TRBV25-1 to TRBJ2-5, with 8 bases aligning to TRBD1. The CDR3 runs 13 residues. CDR1 is MGHDK, CDR2 SYGVNS, per germline. The V segment lost 5 bases and the J segment 5 bases; nucleotides outside the gene matches: 4. This CDR3 is CASSQGAEETQYF. DNA for the CDR3: TGTGCCAGCAGTCAGGGGGCTGAGGAGACCCAGTACTTC.

J is TRBJ2-2 and V is TRBV30; the D gene is possibly TRBD2 (6 bases). V was trimmed by 0 bases and J by 7 bases, leaving 12 bases between them. The V gene's germline CDR1 is GTSNPN and CDR2 SVGIG (reference sequence). The CDR3 loop spans 14 amino acids. In nucleotides, the CDR3 is TGTGCCTGGAGTGTAGGTGGAGGGGACGGGGAGCTGTTTTTT. This gives the protein CAWSVGGGDGELFF.

This clone was seen only once. The J gene is TRBJ1-1, the V gene TRBV4-2; D not resolved. CDR1 and CDR2 from the germline V gene are LGHNA and YNFKEQ. V lost 5 bases to trimming and J lost 6 bases, with 13 bases between them. The CDR3 extends over 13 amino acids. The chain's CDR3 is CASSTPERPEAFF. In DNA, the CDR3 is TGTGCCAGCAGCACCCCGGAGAGGCCTGAAGCTTTCTTT.

This clone was detected a few times. This chain joins TRBV7-2 and TRBJ1-5, with 12 bases lining up with TRBD1. Germline values: CDR1 SGHTA, CDR2 FQGNSA. V lost 4 bases and J lost 6; bases outside the gene matches: 4. The CDR3 is made up of 15 amino acids. The CDR3 spells CASSYGTGGFQPQHF. The CDR3 DNA is TGTGCCAGCAGCTACGGGACAGGGGGCTTTCAGCCCCAGCATTTT.

This clone was detected a few times. The chain is built from TRBV3-1 (or the pseudogene TRBV3-2) and TRBJ2-3, with D unresolved. The length of the CDR3 is 12 residues. The V end lost 6 bases, the J end lost 2 bases, and 6 bases lay between the germline ends. Germline CDR1 and CDR2: LGHDT and YNNKEL (reference sequence). The CDR3, as DNA: TGTGCCAGCAGTTACAACACAGATACGCAGTATTTT. Its protein is CASSYNTDTQYF.

For the CDR3, the DNA is TGCGCCAGCAGCCCAACGGGGTCCTCCTACGAGCAGTACTTC. Translation gives CASSPTGSSYEQYF. The J gene is TRBJ2-7, the V gene TRBV5-1; tentative D call: TRBD2 (5 bases). The CDR3 contains 14 residues. Germline V lookup: CDR1 SGHRS, CDR2 YFSETQ. Between the trimmed V and J ends, which lost 4 bases and 0 bases, there was a span of 11 bases.

The chain employs TRBV6-5 and TRBJ1-4; a possible D gene is TRBD1 (5 bases). The CDR3 sequence is 14 residues long. Germline loops: CDR1 MNHEY, CDR2 SVGAGI. Trimming removed 5 bases at V and 1 base at J, with 8 bases between. CDR3 in DNA: TGTGCCAGCAGTACCCAGGGAACTAATGAAAAACTGTTTTTT. It specifies CASSTQGTNEKLFF.

The chain combines TRBV28 with TRBJ1-2; 7 bases line up with TRBD1. V gave up 7 bases and J gave up 4 bases; unmatched junction bases: 3. The CDR3 covers 12 residues. Germline CDR1 and CDR2: MDHEN and SYDVKM. The DNA for the CDR3 is TGTGCCAGCAAGACAGGGAGCTATGGCTACACCTTC. This translates into CASKTGSYGYTF.

V is TRBV2 and J is TRBJ1-2; tentative D call: TRBD1 (6 bases). This CDR3 has 16 amino acids. Germline V gene sequence: CDR1 SNHLY, CDR2 FYNNEI. The V and J ends lost 6 bases and 7 bases respectively, with 24 bases between them. CDR3 sequence: CASRGALSSPGVGYTF. The CDR3 DNA sequence: TGTGCCAGCAGGGGGGCCCTTTCAAGCCCCGGAGTTGGCTACACCTTC.

CDR3 in DNA: TGTGCCAGCAGCGGACTAGCGGGCTTGGATGAGCAGTTCTTC. This translates into CASSGLAGLDEQFF. The rearrangement joins TRBV7-3 to TRBJ2-1; 11 bases agree with TRBD2. Germline values: CDR1 SGHTA, CDR2 FQGTGA. V lost 5 bases, J lost 8 bases, and 5 bases stayed unmatched. This CDR3 comprises 14 residues. Full variable domain (missing parts from reference TRBV7-3 and TRBJ2-1): GAGVSQTPSNKVTEKGKYVELRCDPISGHTALYWYRQSLGQGPEFLIYFQGTGAADDSGLPNDRFFAVRPEGSVSTLKIQRTERGDSAVYLCASSGLAGLDEQFFGPGTRLTVL.

This clone appeared once. The CDR3 here is CAWSDGQGPPGNTIYF. CDR3 sequence (DNA): TGTGCCTGGAGTGACGGACAGGGGCCCCCTGGAAACACCATATATTTT. The gene calls are TRBV30 and TRBJ1-3, with 9 bases matching TRBD1. The ends lost 1 base at V and 2 bases at J; junction bases unmatched: 6. Germline V gene lookup returns CDR1 GTSNPN and CDR2 SVGIG (reference sequence). This CDR3 spans 16 amino acids.

CDR3 sequence: CASSSQGNTEAFF. The DNA for the CDR3 is TGTGCCAGCAGCTCCCAGGGAAACACTGAAGCTTTCTTT. The chain links TRBV7-9 to TRBJ1-1; a possible D gene is TRBD1 (5 bases). V shed 4 bases and J shed 2 bases, with 8 bases lying between them. CDR3 length: 13 residues. Germline values: CDR1 SEHNR, CDR2 FQNEAQ (reference sequence).

The table lists this clone with a few counts. This chain connects TRBV7-9 to TRBJ1-4; 12 nucleotides match TRBD1. Per the germline V gene, CDR1 is SEHNR and CDR2 is FQNEAQ (reference sequence). The CDR3 runs 16 residues. Losses at the gene ends were 5 bases for V and 7 bases for J; bases not matched to a gene: 8. The CDR3 sequence: CASSLGGTGGGEKLFF. The DNA of the CDR3 is TGTGCCAGCAGCCTAGGAGGGACAGGGGGCGGTGAAAAACTGTTTTTT.

The chain recombines TRBV5-8 with TRBJ1-3; 10 positions agree with TRBD1. The germline gives CDR1 SGHTS, CDR2 YDEGEE. This CDR3 spans 15 amino acids. V dropped 4 bases and J dropped 2; count of bases not matched to a gene: 3. For the CDR3, the DNA is TGTGCCAGCAGCCAAGGGACAGGGGCTGGAAACACCATATATTTT. Its protein is CASSQGTGAGNTIYF.